These T cell receptor beta chains were read from a single sample in a study of T-cell reconstitution after alpha-beta-depleted transplantation in children. TCRdb itself ran the PCR reads through MiXCR, one entry per CDR3 protein. Here the sample spans some 8,000 distinct CDR3 sequences, approximately 29% being singletons. This specimen was peripheral blood, taken 60 days after TCRalphabeta/CD19-depleted stem cell transplant. The receptors were gathered from a boy under two years old who had a stem cell transplant for SCID, so the T cells may come from the graft donor. Both conserved end residues are part of each CDR3. D genes are given only for firm matches. Expanded clones get a size class; other rows say once, few or many, or leave the size out.

TRBJ2-3,NA,14,TRBD1,TRBV3-1,CASSRQGAYDTQYF,TGTGCCAGCAGCCGTCAGGGGGCCTATGATACGCAGTATTTT
TRBJ1-6,many,17,NA,TRBV7-9,CASSLARGVARNSPLHF,TGTGCCAGCAGCTTAGCGAGGGGCGTGGCGAGAAATTCACCCCTCCACTTT
TRBJ2-2,once,16,NA,TRBV24-1,CATSERDPKVTGELFF,TGTGCCACCAGTGAGCGGGACCCTAAAGTAACCGGGGAGCTGTTTTTT
TRBJ2-5,NA,12,NA,TRBV10-2,CASSDTEGTQYF,TGCGCCAGCAGTGACACAGAGGGGACCCAGTACTTC
TRBJ2-7,NA,16,NA,TRBV7-9,CASSLAFGLRTYEQYF,TGTGCCAGCAGCTTAGCGTTCGGGCTTAGGACCTACGAGCAGTACTTC
TRBJ2-7,NA,14,TRBD1,TRBV13,CASSLGTGTYEQYF,TGTGCCAGCAGCTTAGGGACAGGGACCTACGAGCAGTACTTC
TRBJ1-2,many,13,TRBD1,TRBV6-1,CASSVQGAYGYTF,TGTGCCAGCAGTGTTCAGGGGGCCTATGGCTACACCTTC
TRBJ1-6,few,16,TRBD1,TRBV29-1,CSVEDLNRGGNSPLHF,TGCAGCGTTGAAGATCTTAACAGGGGCGGTAATTCACCCCTCCACTTT
TRBJ2-1,many,13,NA,TRBV2,CASSVMEGYEQFF,TGTGCCAGCAGTGTTATGGAGGGTTATGAGCAGTTCTTC
TRBJ2-2,many,15,TRBD1,TRBV7-2,CASSFRQGNTGELFF,TGTGCCAGCAGCTTCCGACAGGGAAACACCGGGGAGCTGTTTTTT
TRBJ2-2,medium-sized,19,NA,TRBV9,CASSVDQQGWDSNTGELFF,TGTGCCAGCAGCGTAGACCAACAGGGATGGGATTCAAACACCGGGGAGCTGTTTTTT
TRBJ2-2,NA,17,TRBD1,TRBV4-2,CASSQVSFGTDTGELFF,TGTGCCAGCAGCCAAGTCTCTTTTGGGACAGACACCGGGGAGCTGTTTTTT
TRBJ1-1,NA,15,TRBD1,TRBV5-4,CASRSQGALRSEAFF,TGTGCCAGCAGAAGTCAGGGGGCGTTACGATCTGAAGCTTTCTTT
TRBJ1-4,many,15,TRBD1,TRBV5-5,CASSLIGTDLEKLFF,TGTGCCAGCAGCTTAATCGGGACAGATCTTGAAAAACTGTTTTTT
TRBJ2-3,few,13,NA,TRBV5-1,CASSLEGEDTQYF,TGCGCCAGCAGCTTGGAAGGGGAGGATACGCAGTATTTT
TRBJ1-1,medium-sized,17,TRBD1,TRBV25-1,CASRRGQAPGMNTEAFF,TGTGCCAGCAGGAGGGGACAGGCCCCGGGAATGAACACTGAAGCTTTCTTT
TRBJ1-2,NA,12,NA,TRBV5-6,CASSLLGGGYTF,TGTGCCAGCAGCTTGTTGGGAGGTGGCTACACCTTC
TRBJ2-7,NA,14,TRBD2,TRBV10-2,CASTTSGSTYEQYF,TGCGCCAGCACCACTAGCGGGAGCACCTACGAGCAGTACTTC
TRBJ1-2,many,16,NA,TRBV6-5,CASSYSKKGREYGYTF,TGTGCCAGCAGTTACTCGAAGAAGGGGCGGGAGTATGGCTACACCTTC
TRBJ1-1,medium-sized,14,NA,TRBV9,CASSVGPPDTEAFF,TGTGCCAGCAGCGTTGGGCCCCCGGACACTGAAGCTTTCTTT
TRBJ2-2,medium-sized,16,NA,TRBV9,CASRLMGPGSTGELFF,TGTGCCAGCAGGCTCATGGGACCCGGTTCCACCGGGGAGCTGTTTTTT
TRBJ1-1,medium-sized,13,TRBD1,TRBV20-1,CSADRGLNTEAFF,TGCAGTGCTGACAGGGGATTGAACACTGAAGCTTTCTTT
TRBJ2-3,NA,15,TRBD1,TRBV2,CASSADRVRTDTQYF,TGTGCCAGCAGTGCGGACAGGGTCAGAACAGATACGCAGTATTTT